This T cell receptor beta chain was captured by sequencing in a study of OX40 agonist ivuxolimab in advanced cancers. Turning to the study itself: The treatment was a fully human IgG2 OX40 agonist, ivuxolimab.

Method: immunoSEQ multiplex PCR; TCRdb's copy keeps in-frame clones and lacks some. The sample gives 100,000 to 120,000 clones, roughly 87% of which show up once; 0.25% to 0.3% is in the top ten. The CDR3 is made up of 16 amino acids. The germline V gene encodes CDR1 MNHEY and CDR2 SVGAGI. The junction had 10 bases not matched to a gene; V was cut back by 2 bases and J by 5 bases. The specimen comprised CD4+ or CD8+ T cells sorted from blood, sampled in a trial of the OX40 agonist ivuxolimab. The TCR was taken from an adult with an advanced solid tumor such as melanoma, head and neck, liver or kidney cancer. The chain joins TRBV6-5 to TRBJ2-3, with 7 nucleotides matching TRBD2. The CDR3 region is CASSYLQRGVKDTQYF. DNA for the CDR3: TGTGCCAGCAGTTACCTACAGCGGGGAGTCAAAGATACGCAGTATTTT.